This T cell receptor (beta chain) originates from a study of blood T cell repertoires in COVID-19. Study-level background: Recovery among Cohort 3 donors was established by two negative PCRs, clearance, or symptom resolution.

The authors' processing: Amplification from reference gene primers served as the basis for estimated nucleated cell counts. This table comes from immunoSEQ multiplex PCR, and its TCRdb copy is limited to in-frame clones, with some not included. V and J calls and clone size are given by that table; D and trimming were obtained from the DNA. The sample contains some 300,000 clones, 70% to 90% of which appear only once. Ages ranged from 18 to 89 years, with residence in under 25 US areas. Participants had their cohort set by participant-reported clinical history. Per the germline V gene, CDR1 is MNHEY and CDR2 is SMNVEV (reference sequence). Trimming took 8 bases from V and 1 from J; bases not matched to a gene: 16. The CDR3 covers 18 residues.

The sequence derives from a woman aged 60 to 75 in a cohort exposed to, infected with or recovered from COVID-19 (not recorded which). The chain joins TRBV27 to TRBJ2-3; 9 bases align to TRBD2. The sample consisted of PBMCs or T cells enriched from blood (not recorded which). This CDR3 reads CASGRRASGKGGTDTQYF. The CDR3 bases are TGTGCCAGCGGACGTAGGGCTAGCGGGAAGGGAGGCACAGATACGCAGTATTTT.